Listed below are T cell receptor beta chains from one sample, sequenced in a study of vaccination and CD4 T cells after COVID-19. Antigen specificity for these receptors is unknown. Using its own MiXCR run on the PCR reads, TCRdb lists one record per CDR3 protein. This sample has about 7,200 distinct CDR3 sequences, with 43% found just once. The specimen was CD4+ T cells from blood, cultured in vitro. The origin of the receptors is a human donor in good health. Each CDR3 is given with its conserved first and last residue.

len: 14
j_gene: TRBJ2-2
v_gene: TRBV2
CDR3aa: CASRDTMNTGELFF

len: 12
j_gene: TRBJ1-6
v_gene: TRBV2
CDR3aa: CASESGNSPLHF

len: 17
j_gene: TRBJ2-7
v_gene: TRBV27
CDR3aa: CASSLSPRAAGRTEQYF

len: 13
j_gene: TRBJ1-1
v_gene: TRBV7-2
CDR3aa: CASSLTMNTEAFF

len: 17
j_gene: TRBJ2-7
v_gene: TRBV5-6
CDR3aa: CASSLGELRLPAGEQYF

len: 13
j_gene: TRBJ1-1
v_gene: TRBV7-2
CDR3aa: CASSLAQGSEAFF

len: 13
j_gene: TRBJ1-3
v_gene: TRBV6-1
CDR3aa: CASSWGLGNTIYF

len: 15
j_gene: TRBJ2-3
v_gene: TRBV10-3
CDR3aa: CAIKGISFGTDTQYF

len: 16
j_gene: TRBJ1-6
v_gene: TRBV11-2
CDR3aa: CASSLELGARNSPLHF

len: 14
j_gene: TRBJ2-2
v_gene: TRBV6-4
CDR3aa: CASSVVANTGELFF

len: 19
j_gene: TRBJ2-2
v_gene: TRBV12-1
CDR3aa: CASSLTTSGRPANTGELFF

len: 13
j_gene: TRBJ2-7
v_gene: TRBV19
CDR3aa: CATKQGDSYEQYF

len: 15
j_gene: TRBJ1-3
v_gene: TRBV7-2
CDR3aa: CASSRGGSSGNTIYF

len: 15
j_gene: TRBJ2-1
v_gene: TRBV11-2
CDR3aa: CASSTRTSSYNEQFF

len: 16
j_gene: TRBJ2-2
v_gene: TRBV6-2/TRBV6-3
CDR3aa: CASRRTGTTLTGELFF

len: 15
j_gene: TRBJ1-2
v_gene: TRBV20-1
CDR3aa: CSARIPGQGGAGYTF

len: 17
j_gene: TRBJ1-2
v_gene: TRBV28
CDR3aa: CASSSTLSGGFNYGYTF

len: 14
j_gene: TRBJ2-3
v_gene: TRBV6-1
CDR3aa: CASLRGGQTDTQYF

len: 16
j_gene: TRBJ2-4
v_gene: TRBV19
CDR3aa: CASSMDSSLAKNIQYF

len: 12
j_gene: TRBJ1-6
v_gene: TRBV12-3/TRBV12-4
CDR3aa: CASSSGNSPLHF

len: 13
j_gene: TRBJ1-2
v_gene: TRBV6-1
CDR3aa: CASSETGSYGYTF

len: 15
j_gene: TRBJ2-3
v_gene: TRBV7-9
CDR3aa: CASRATGPSTDTQYF

len: 15
j_gene: TRBJ2-3
v_gene: TRBV5-1
CDR3aa: CASRAVGPSTDTQYF

len: 15
j_gene: TRBJ2-7
v_gene: TRBV5-8
CDR3aa: CASSLGPSGSYEQYF

len: 17
j_gene: TRBJ2-4
v_gene: TRBV10-1
CDR3aa: CASSEYPLADAKNIQYF

len: 13
j_gene: TRBJ1-1
v_gene: TRBV20-1
CDR3aa: CSASQDWNTEAFF

len: 20
j_gene: TRBJ2-3
v_gene: TRBV7-2
CDR3aa: CASSLPTRPLPAGSTDTQYF

len: 14
j_gene: TRBJ1-2
v_gene: TRBV10-3
CDR3aa: CAIRDFRRGYGYTF

len: 17
j_gene: TRBJ1-5
v_gene: TRBV2
CDR3aa: CASSEYQGLVGNQPQHF

len: 13
j_gene: TRBJ1-6
v_gene: TRBV6-1
CDR3aa: CASSEIENSPLHF

len: 11
j_gene: TRBJ2-5
v_gene: TRBV7-9
CDR3aa: CASTTSETQYF

len: 13
j_gene: TRBJ2-7
v_gene: TRBV27
CDR3aa: CASSTTTGTEQYF

len: 14
j_gene: TRBJ2-7
v_gene: TRBV20-1
CDR3aa: CSARLEDRSYEQYF

len: 16
j_gene: TRBJ1-2
v_gene: TRBV19
CDR3aa: CASSLQQGAHPYGYTF

len: 14
j_gene: TRBJ1-1
v_gene: TRBV20-1
CDR3aa: CSAVLGTGYGEAFF

len: 12
j_gene: TRBJ1-6
v_gene: TRBV25-1
CDR3aa: CASTSTGSPLHF

len: 16
j_gene: TRBJ1-5
v_gene: TRBV19
CDR3aa: CASSIVTGGVGQPQHF

len: 15
j_gene: TRBJ1-1
v_gene: TRBV19
CDR3aa: CASSLTRAGHAEAFF

len: 16
j_gene: TRBJ2-5
v_gene: TRBV5-6
CDR3aa: CASSLLARKTGETQYF

len: 15
j_gene: TRBJ2-7
v_gene: TRBV27
CDR3aa: CASSSLAAGDDEQYF

len: 13
j_gene: TRBJ1-2
v_gene: TRBV27
CDR3aa: CASKLTGEYGYTF

len: 14
j_gene: TRBJ1-2
v_gene: TRBV28
CDR3aa: CASSGDHNGYGYTF

len: 16
j_gene: TRBJ1-1
v_gene: TRBV19
CDR3aa: CASSIDRDLRNTEAFF

len: 16
j_gene: TRBJ2-7
v_gene: TRBV7-2
CDR3aa: CASSLSGTGFIYEQYF

len: 13
j_gene: TRBJ1-2
v_gene: TRBV7-8
CDR3aa: CASSADRDYGYTF

len: 15
j_gene: TRBJ2-5
v_gene: TRBV15
CDR3aa: CATSRDRLASETQYF

len: 15
j_gene: TRBJ2-1
v_gene: TRBV20-1
CDR3aa: CSAYTGTGVYNEQFF

len: 14
j_gene: TRBJ2-3
v_gene: TRBV19
CDR3aa: CASSILAPSDTQYF